This TCR beta chain was sequenced during a study of cytomegalovirus exposure and HLA in healthy donors. Study-level results: Analysis was carried out at a later point, and it linked a missense DCLRE1C variant to TCR beta V- and J-gene trimming. Many donors shared some public TCRs, even though most TCR sequences were rare. As confirmed in vitro, a few CMV-associated chains were specific for CMV antigens.

About this clone itself: No antigen is known for it.

With 0 bases removed from V and 9 bases from J, the gap between germline ends came to 12 bases. The length of the CDR3 is 14 residues. CDR1 is SGHVS, CDR2 FQNEAQ, per germline. For this donor, CMV serostatus was not recorded. The PCR used 60 Vbeta and 13 Jbeta primers. Sequencing used immunoSEQ multiplex PCR; TCRdb keeps in-frame clones, though not all of them. The repertoire holds approximately 89,000 clones, with around 84% as singletons. The receptor was isolated from a human donor in good health. The J gene is TRBJ2-1, the V gene TRBV7-8; TRBD2 might be the D (5 bases). The sample comprised PBMCs. As DNA, the CDR3 is TGTGCCAGCAGCTTAGCGGCTCTAGCTGCTGAGCAGTTCTTC. It codes for CASSLAALAAEQFF. The full variable domain, in which reference TRBV7-8 and TRBJ2-1 provide the parts outside the CDR3, is GAGVSQSPRYKVAKRGQDVALRCDPISGHVSLFWYQQALGQGPEFLTYFQNEAQLDKSGLPSDRFFAERPEGSVSTLKIQRTQQEDSAVYLCASSLAALAAEQFFGPGTRLTVL.